The 3 T cell receptor beta chains below were found in one sample sequenced in a study of CD8 T cells in ankylosing spondylitis. MiXCR, run by TCRdb on the 5' RACE reads, gives a single entry per CDR3 protein. The sample shows about 340,000 distinct CDR3 sequences, roughly 14% of them seen only once. The sequenced sample was blood, either unsorted or a sorted T cell fraction (not recorded which). These receptors originate from a male donor with ankylosing spondylitis or in good health (not recorded which).

This clonotype came up a few times. This CDR3 reads CASSSHLTSGIGDEQFF. DNA of the CDR3: TGCGCCAGCAGCTCCCATCTTACTAGCGGGATTGGGGATGAGCAGTTCTTC. V is TRBV5-1 and J is TRBJ2-1; 10 nucleotides align to TRBD2. Germline loops: CDR1 SGHRS, CDR2 YFSETQ. This CDR3 comprises 17 residues. V lost 3 bases and J lost 8; bases outside the gene matches: 14.

This clonotype has a count of ten or more. The V gene is TRBV7-9, the J gene TRBJ1-1; D uncertain. Germline-derived CDR1 and CDR2 are SEHNR and FQNEAQ (reference sequence). Trimming shortened V by 6 bases and J by 0 bases, and 11 bases separated the two germline ends. The CDR3 totals 14 residues. DNA of the CDR3: TGTGCCAGCAGTCGGACCGGCTTGAACACTGAAGCTTTCTTT. Its translation: CASSRTGLNTEAFF.

This clonotype appeared a single time. The rearrangement links TRBV11-2 to TRBJ2-7, with D unclear. Trimming pared 5 bases from V and 4 bases from J, leaving 6 bases between. This CDR3 comprises 11 residues. Germline CDR1 SGHAT, CDR2 FQNNGV. The chain's CDR3 is CASSTQYEQYF. In DNA form, the CDR3 reads TGTGCCAGCAGCACCCAGTACGAGCAGTACTTC.